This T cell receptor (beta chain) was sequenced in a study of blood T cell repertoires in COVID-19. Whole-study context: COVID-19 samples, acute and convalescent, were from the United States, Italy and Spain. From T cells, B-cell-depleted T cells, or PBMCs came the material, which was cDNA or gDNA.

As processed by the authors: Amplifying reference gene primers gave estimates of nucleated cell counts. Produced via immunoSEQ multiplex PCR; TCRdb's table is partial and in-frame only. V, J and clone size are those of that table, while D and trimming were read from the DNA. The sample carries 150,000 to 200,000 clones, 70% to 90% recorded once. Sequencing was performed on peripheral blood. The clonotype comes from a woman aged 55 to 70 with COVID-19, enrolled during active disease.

For the CDR3, the DNA is TGTGCCAGCAGCCCGAGGGGGCTCGGCTCCCAGTACTTC. Protein product: CASSPRGLGSQYF. This rearrangement joins TRBV7-2 to TRBJ2-5; 7 nucleotides align to TRBD1. The V gene end was trimmed by 5 bases and the J gene end by 9 bases; junction bases not matched to a gene: 9. This CDR3 is built from 13 residues. Germline-derived CDR1 and CDR2 are SGHTA and FQGNSA. Full variable domain (missing parts from reference TRBV7-2 and TRBJ2-5): GAGVSQSPSNKVTEKGKDVELRCDPISGHTALYWYRQSLGQGLEFLIYFQGNSAPDKSGLPSDRFSAERTGGSVSTLTIQRTQQEDSAVYLCASSPRGLGSQYFGPGTRLLVL.